The next 15 T cell receptor beta chains were all read from a single sample in a study of Ad26.COV2.S vaccination and SARS-CoV-2 variants. TCRdb's copy holds only in-frame clones and misses some; the assay was immunoSEQ multiplex PCR. The sample comprises about 480,000 clones, around nine tenths of which are singletons, and around 13% rests with the top ten. Treatment described: approximately 18 received Ad26.COV2.S at low or high dose, single or two shots; 5 received placebo; per-sample allocation not given. After the first vaccine or placebo injection, samples were drawn on day 63. The sequencing used peripheral blood, collected in a trial of Ad26.COV2.S vaccine versus placebo. The receptors shown here come from a person aged 18-60 years who received the Ad26.COV2.S COVID-19 vaccine or a placebo.

This clone came up a few times. The chain is built from TRBV7-9 and TRBJ1-6, with D perhaps TRBD1 (5 bases). Per germline, CDR1 SEHNR and CDR2 FQNEAQ (reference sequence). The CDR3 has 14 residues. The germline V and J ends were trimmed by 1 base and 6 bases, with 7 bases remaining between them. The CDR3 reads CASSLDRINSPLHF. The CDR3 DNA follows: TGTGCCAGCAGCTTAGACAGGATTAATTCACCCCTCCACTTT.

The rearrangement joins TRBV6-6 to TRBJ2-2; a weak D match, TRBD1 (6 bases). This CDR3 is built from 14 residues. Germline V CDR1 and CDR2: MNHNY, SVGAGI (reference sequence). The ends were cut back, 3 bases at V and 6 bases at J, with 11 bases in the middle. CDR3 loop: CASSYATGPGELFF. DNA for the CDR3: TGTGCCAGCAGTTATGCGACAGGTCCCGGGGAGCTGTTTTTT.

In its sample, this clone was seen once. The J gene is TRBJ2-2, the V gene TRBV6-5; D ambiguous. Germline V lookup: CDR1 MNHEY, CDR2 SVGAGI. The CDR3 covers 15 residues. Trimming removed 5 bases at V and 5 bases at J, with 15 bases between. The CDR3 sequence: CASSQPPTRTGELFF. The CDR3 DNA is TGTGCCAGCAGTCAGCCTCCGACCAGAACCGGGGAGCTGTTTTTT.

The V gene is TRBV9, the J gene TRBJ2-7, with D uncertain. Trimming stripped 0 bases from V and 2 bases from J, with 6 bases between. The CDR3 totals 13 residues. Germline V gene lookup returns CDR1 SGDLS and CDR2 YYNGEE. CDR3 in DNA: TGTGCCAGCAGCGTAGGCCCCACCTACGAGCAGTACTTC. This encodes CASSVGPTYEQYF.

The V call is TRBV16, the J call TRBJ2-1; 8 bases align to TRBD1. From germline, CDR1 is KGHSY and CDR2 FQNENV. J was trimmed by 1 base and V by 0 bases; bases with no gene match: 2. The CDR3 loop spans 16 amino acids. CDR3 DNA: TGTGCCAGCAGCCAATCCAGGACAGGGTCCTACAATGAGCAGTTCTTC. This gives the protein CASSQSRTGSYNEQFF.

This clone was counted a single time. Other DNA sequences of this sample code for an identical CDR3. The chain carries TRBV29-1 and TRBJ1-1; D is possibly TRBD1 (5 bases). CDR1 is SQVTM, CDR2 ANQGSEA, per germline. This CDR3 has 11 amino acids. The CDR3 protein is CRADSNTEAFF. Here the CDR3 DNA reads TGCAGGGCCGACAGTAACACTGAAGCTTTCTTT. Drawing the rest from reference TRBV29-1 and TRBJ1-1, the complete variable domain is SAVISQKPSRDICQRGTSLTIQCQVDSQVTMMFWYRQQPGQSLTLIATANQGSEATYESGFVIDKFPISRPNLTFSTLTVSNMSPEDSSIYLCRADSNTEAFFGQGTRLTVV.

The CDR3: CATSEPGQDLYGYTF. For the CDR3, the DNA is TGTGCCACCAGTGAGCCGGGACAGGATCTCTATGGCTACACCTTC. This chain joins TRBV24-1 and TRBJ1-2, with TRBD1 identical over 8 bases. J was trimmed by 4 bases and V by 4 bases; bases with no gene match: 7. Germline V gives CDR1 KGHDR, CDR2 SFDVKD. The CDR3 is 15 residues long.

This rearrangement joins TRBV7-9 to TRBJ2-7, with D possibly being TRBD2 (5 bases). In germline, CDR1 is SEHNR, CDR2 FQNEAQ (reference sequence). The V and J ends lost 1 base and 3 bases respectively, with 16 bases between them. CDR3 length equals 16 residues. This CDR3 is CASSLEPRESSYEQYF. The DNA for the CDR3 is TGTGCCAGCAGCTTAGAGCCGAGGGAGTCGAGCTACGAGCAGTACTTC.

The chain is built from TRBV29-1 and TRBJ2-7; D uncertain. Germline CDR1 reads SQVTM; CDR2 reads ANQGSEA. The CDR3 consists of 11 residues. The ends were cut back, 4 bases at V and 2 bases at J, with 6 bases in the middle. The CDR3 here is CSVVSTYEQYF. The CDR3 coding sequence is TGCAGCGTTGTTAGTACCTACGAGCAGTACTTC.

This chain links TRBV12-3 or TRBV12-4 with TRBJ2-7, with unresolved D. V shed 3 bases and J shed 2 bases, with 8 bases lying between them. The CDR3 consists of 13 residues. The CDR3 here is CASSFNPAYEQYF. CDR3 DNA sequence: TGTGCCAGCAGTTTTAACCCAGCCTACGAGCAGTACTTC.

The V call is TRBV25-1, the J call TRBJ2-1; D remains unclear. CDR1 is MGHDK, CDR2 SYGVNS, per germline. CDR3 length: 14 amino acids. V lost 4 bases and J lost 0, with 7 bases in between. CDR3 DNA: TGTGCCAGCAGTGCCCCAAGCTCCTACAATGAGCAGTTCTTC. As protein: CASSAPSSYNEQFF.

The CDR3, as DNA: TGTGCCAGCAGCCTTGGACAGGGAGGATCCTACGAGCAGTACTTC. This encodes CASSLGQGGSYEQYF. V gene TRBV28 combines with J gene TRBJ2-7; 8 bases line up with TRBD1. V lost 6 bases, J lost 1 base, and 8 bases stayed unmatched. CDR3 size: 15 residues. Germline loops: CDR1 MDHEN, CDR2 SYDVKM.

This rearrangement joins TRBV6-2 or TRBV6-3 to TRBJ2-1; 10 bases are a match to TRBD2. After removal of 1 base from V and 6 bases from J, the junction contained 15 bases not matched to a gene. This CDR3 comprises 19 residues. Germline CDR1 MNHEY, CDR2 SVGEGT. The CDR3 DNA is TGTGCCAGCAGTTACTTCCCCGGAGGGGTAGCGGGAGGTGGCAATGAGCAGTTCTTC. Translating it yields CASSYFPGGVAGGGNEQFF.

The CDR3 sequence: CASSIEREADNEQFF. CDR3 DNA: TGTGCCAGTAGTATCGAGCGGGAGGCCGACAATGAGCAGTTCTTC. This chain joins TRBV19 and TRBJ2-1; 9 positions match TRBD2. Germline CDR1 and CDR2: LNHDA and SQIVND (reference sequence). The CDR3 extends over 15 amino acids. V dropped 3 bases and J dropped 5; count of bases not matched to a gene: 5.

The V and J genes are TRBV7-2 and TRBJ2-1; D may be TRBD1 (6 bases). This CDR3 has 15 residues. Looked up from germline, CDR1 is SGHTA and CDR2 is FQGNSA. Trimming took off 5 bases at V and 5 bases at J, with 16 bases between the two ends. CDR3: CASSVGQGFDNEQFF. Written as DNA, the CDR3 is TGTGCCAGCAGCGTCGGGCAGGGGTTCGACAATGAGCAGTTCTTC.